This TCR beta chain was sequenced for a study of shared clonotypes between healthy human individuals. Study-wide findings and caveats: Generally, naive subsets came out with larger estimated richness than memory subsets. Non-shared clonotypes had lower generation probabilities than clonotypes shared by all four sorted-subset donors.

This CDR3 region has 13 residues. V dropped 4 bases and J dropped 7; count of bases not matched to a gene: 5. The germline CDR1 and CDR2 sequences are MGHDK and SYGVNS. All donors qualified as healthy HIV-negative adults and had experienced no recent acute infections or vaccinations. This clone was recorded only once. The antigen remains unidentified. Deep-level settings were used for running the assay. Assay used: immunoSEQ multiplex PCR; TCRdb lists only in-frame clones, some missing. Of some 2,100,000 clones listed, almost 96% were seen once; the top ten hold 0.1% to 0.15%. Sequencing was performed on naive CD4+ T cells sorted from blood. Indicated subset: CD45RA+ positively selected. The TCR originated in a man younger than 35 in good health. The chain couples TRBV25-1 to TRBJ1-2; 8 bases align to TRBD1. The CDR3 nucleotides read TGTGCCAGCAGTGGATACAGGGGGAGTGGCTACACCTTC. This codes for CASSGYRGSGYTF.